Below, one TCR beta chain is given with its context. The sample belongs to a study of blood T cell repertoires in COVID-19. Study summary: Both acute and convalescent COVID-19 samples were obtained from the United States, Italy and Spain. In each case, the material was cDNA or gDNA derived from T cells, B-cell-depleted T cells, or PBMCs.

Source study methods: Estimation of nucleated cell counts relied on the amplification of reference gene primers. TCRdb's table, derived via immunoSEQ multiplex PCR, lists solely in-frame clones and lacks some. The DNA was the basis for D and trimming; V, J and clone size are from that table. Of a few hundred thousand clones detected, approximately 84% appear once; the ten largest clones hold about 2.4%. Trimming removed 3 bases from V and 4 bases from J; junction bases left unmatched: 4. CDR3 length equals 14 residues. Germline V gene data show CDR1 as SGHRS and CDR2 as YFSETQ. V is TRBV5-1 and J is TRBJ1-1; 9 positions match TRBD1. The receptor comes from a woman in her sixties with acute or convalescent COVID-19. Sequencing was carried out using peripheral blood. This CDR3 reads CASSSGQGVTEAFF. Here the CDR3 DNA reads TGCGCCAGCAGCTCGGGACAGGGAGTCACTGAAGCTTTCTTT.